This T cell receptor (beta chain) was identified during a study of Ad26.COV2.S vaccination and SARS-CoV-2 variants. Points from the study as a whole: Those who received the vaccine showed greater spike-specific TCR breadth than those given placebo.

In this sample, this clone turned up a few times. Its antigen is unidentified. Generated by immunoSEQ multiplex PCR, the TCRdb table keeps only in-frame clones and is missing some. The data hold around 300,000 clones, with 86% observed a single time. Treatment described: some 20 received Ad26.COV2.S at low or high dose, single or two shots; 5 received placebo; per-sample allocation not given. After the first vaccine or placebo injection, samples were drawn on day 63. Donor was an adult aged 18-55 years in Boston. This specimen was peripheral blood, taken in a trial of Ad26.COV2.S vaccine versus placebo. The source of this sequence is a person aged 18 to 59 who received the Ad26.COV2.S COVID-19 vaccine or a placebo.

CDR3 nucleotides: TGTGCCAGCAGCCCCCAACCAGGGAGCTCCTACGAGCAGTACTTC. This gives the protein CASSPQPGSSYEQYF. The chain is built from TRBV7-3 and TRBJ2-7; the D call may be TRBD1 or TRBD2 (5 bases each). The V gene lost 5 bases and the J gene lost 0 bases, with 14 bases spanning the gap. CDR1 and CDR2 from the germline V gene are SGHTA and FQGTGA. CDR3 length: 15 residues.